This is a list of T cell receptor beta chains from one sample in a study of blood T cell repertoires in COVID-19. Data came from immunoSEQ multiplex PCR; TCRdb stores just in-frame clones and leaves some out. Among under 250,000 clones listed, about 90% were seen once. The material sequenced was PBMCs or T cells enriched from blood (not recorded which). The receptor set was obtained from a woman in her thirties or forties who had been exposed to COVID-19. The CDR3 runs from the conserved cysteine through the conserved F or W. Each record gives: clone size, D gene, J gene, V gene, CDR3 protein, CDR3 DNA. D genes are given only for firm matches. A row's size may be missing; if present it is once, few, many or a size class.

NA,TRBD1,TRBJ1-5,TRBV27,CARRFRDRGNQPQHF,TGTGCCAGAAGATTCCGGGACAGGGGAAATCAGCCCCAGCATTTT
few,NA,TRBJ1-5,TRBV12-2,CASLWGGNQPQHF,TGTGCAAGCCTATGGGGGGGAAATCAGCCCCAGCATTTT
NA,TRBD1,TRBJ1-1,TRBV18,CASSHWTGAINTEAFF,TGTGCCAGCTCACACTGGACAGGAGCAATTAACACTGAAGCTTTCTTT
NA,TRBD1,TRBJ1-5,TRBV4-2,CASSQDWGQAHQPQHF,TGTGCCAGCAGCCAAGATTGGGGACAGGCCCATCAGCCCCAGCATTTT
NA,NA,TRBJ1-3,TRBV28,CASSFPTSEVFDGNTIYF,TGTGCCAGCAGTTTTCCCACCAGCGAGGTCTTTGATGGAAACACCATATATTTT
NA,TRBD1,TRBJ1-5,TRBV2,CASSGSGGYSNQPQHF,TGTGCCAGCAGTGGATCAGGGGGCTATAGCAATCAGCCCCAGCATTTT
NA,TRBD1,TRBJ2-7,TRBV28,CASLLRQGGYEQYF,TGTGCCAGCCTACTGCGACAGGGCGGCTACGAGCAGTACTTC
NA,TRBD1,TRBJ2-7,TRBV23-1,CASSHVLTGIGYEQYF,TGCGCCAGCAGTCACGTGCTGACAGGGATCGGCTACGAGCAGTACTTC
NA,NA,TRBJ2-3,TRBV18,CASSREILSTDTQYF,TGTGCCAGCTCACGGGAGATACTTAGCACAGATACGCAGTATTTT
NA,TRBD1,TRBJ2-1,TRBV6-5,CASSYRQGANEQFF,TGTGCCAGCAGTTACCGGCAGGGGGCGAATGAGCAGTTCTTC
NA,TRBD1,TRBJ1-2,TRBV29-1,CSVEGKDRIWGRYTF,TGCAGCGTTGAAGGGAAGGACAGGATTTGGGGTCGCTACACCTTC
NA,TRBD1,TRBJ1-5,TRBV2,CASRRDRGESQPQHF,TGTGCCAGCAGGCGGGACAGGGGGGAAAGTCAGCCCCAGCATTTT
NA,TRBD2,TRBJ2-3,TRBV7-3,CASSFLGTSGHTDTQYF,TGTGCCAGCAGCTTCCTCGGGACTAGCGGACACACAGATACGCAGTATTTT
NA,TRBD2,TRBJ2-3,TRBV7-9,CASSSGLASTDTQYF,TGTGCCAGCAGCTCGGGACTAGCTAGCACAGATACGCAGTATTTT
NA,NA,TRBJ1-1,TRBV29-1,CSVWGGNTEAFF,TGCAGCGTTTGGGGCGGGAACACTGAAGCTTTCTTT
NA,NA,TRBJ1-6,TRBV7-2,CASSLVSPYNSPLHF,TGTGCCAGCAGCTTAGTTTCCCCATATAATTCACCCCTCCACTTT
NA,NA,TRBJ1-4,TRBV12-3/TRBV12-4,CASSLPGVEKLFF,TGTGCCAGCAGTTTGCCAGGGGTTGAAAAACTGTTTTTT
NA,NA,TRBJ2-3,TRBV6-5,CASSYSLGATDTQYF,TGTGCCAGCAGTTACTCGTTGGGGGCGACAGATACGCAGTATTTT
NA,NA,TRBJ2-7,TRBV14,CASNRVGGHGHEQYF,TGTGCCAGCAACAGGGTCGGGGGGCATGGTCACGAGCAGTACTTC
NA,TRBD1,TRBJ1-1,TRBV11-1,CASSRSDRANTEAFF,TGTGCCAGCAGCCGGTCCGACAGGGCTAACACTGAAGCTTTCTTT
few,TRBD2,TRBJ2-2,TRBV24-1,CATSDPGLAGGSNTGELFF,TGTGCCACCAGTGACCCGGGACTAGCGGGAGGATCGAACACCGGGGAGCTGTTTTTT
NA,NA,TRBJ1-1,TRBV5-4,CASSPDSGLNTEAFF,TGTGCCAGCAGCCCCGATTCGGGTTTGAACACTGAAGCTTTCTTT
NA,TRBD1,TRBJ2-3,TRBV29-1,CSVKRQGADTQYF,TGCAGCGTCAAGAGACAGGGGGCAGATACGCAGTATTTT
once,TRBD1,TRBJ1-6,TRBV4-1,CASSRQQGNGSPLHF,TGCGCCAGCAGTCGTCAACAGGGGAACGGATCACCCCTCCACTTT
NA,NA,TRBJ1-6,TRBV30,CALDYGDGSPLHF,TGTGCCCTCGATTACGGTGACGGGTCACCCCTCCACTTT
NA,NA,TRBJ1-6,TRBV6-4,CASSQGRWTPLHF,TGTGCCAGCAGTCAGGGCCGGTGGACACCCCTCCACTTT
NA,NA,TRBJ1-1,TRBV7-2,CASSLVVYTEAFF,TGTGCCAGCAGCTTAGTCGTGTACACTGAAGCTTTCTTT
NA,NA,TRBJ1-2,TRBV5-1,CASKGQGRANYGYTF,TGTGCCAGCAAAGGGCAGGGAAGGGCTAACTATGGCTACACCTTC
few,NA,TRBJ2-5,TRBV28,CASSLPRETQYF,TGTGCCAGCAGTCTCCCACGGGAGACCCAGTACTTC
NA,TRBD1,TRBJ1-2,TRBV24-1,CATRQGESDGYTF,TGTGCCACCAGGCAGGGGGAGAGTGATGGCTACACCTTC
NA,TRBD1,TRBJ2-2,TRBV7-3,CASSPRGGELFF,TGTGCCAGCAGCCCCAGGGGGGGGGAGCTGTTTTTT
NA,NA,TRBJ2-3,TRBV9,CASSVGGNTVTDTQYF,TGTGCCAGCAGCGTAGGCGGAAATACCGTCACAGATACGCAGTATTTT
NA,NA,TRBJ2-3,TRBV7-3,CASSLNHGSTDTQYF,TGTGCCAGCAGCTTAAACCACGGTAGCACAGATACGCAGTATTTT
NA,NA,TRBJ1-2,TRBV28,CASSFQQDILDGYTF,TGTGCCAGCAGTTTCCAACAAGACATCTTAGATGGCTACACCTTC
NA,NA,TRBJ2-3,TRBV7-3,CASSSSQVADTQYF,TGTGCCAGCAGCTCGAGTCAAGTGGCAGATACGCAGTATTTT
NA,NA,TRBJ1-2,TRBV21-1,CASSKVGQGVPSDYGYTF,TGTGCCAGCAGCAAAGTGGGCCAGGGGGTACCCTCTGACTATGGCTACACCTTC